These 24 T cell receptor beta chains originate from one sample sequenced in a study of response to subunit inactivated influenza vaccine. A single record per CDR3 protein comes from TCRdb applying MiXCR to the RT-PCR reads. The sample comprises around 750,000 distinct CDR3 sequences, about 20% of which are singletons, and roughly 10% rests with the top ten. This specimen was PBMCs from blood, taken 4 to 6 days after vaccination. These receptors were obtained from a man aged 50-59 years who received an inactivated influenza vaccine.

The CDR3 DNA reads TGCAGTGCTTCCGGGACTAGCGGAAATAACACAGATACGCAGTATTTT. This codes for CSASGTSGNNTDTQYF. The chain employs TRBV20-1 and TRBJ2-3; TRBD2 aligns across 11 bases. V dropped 5 bases and J dropped 2; count of bases not matched to a gene: 9. The germline V gene encodes CDR1 DFQATT and CDR2 SNEGSKA (reference sequence). The length of the CDR3 is 16 residues.

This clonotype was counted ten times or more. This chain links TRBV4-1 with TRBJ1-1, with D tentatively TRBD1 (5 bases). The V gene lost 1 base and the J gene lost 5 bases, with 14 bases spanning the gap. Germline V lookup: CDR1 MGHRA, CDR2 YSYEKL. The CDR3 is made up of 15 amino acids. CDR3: CASSQGVGGETEAFF. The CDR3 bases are TGCGCCAGCAGCCAAGGCGTCGGGGGAGAGACTGAAGCTTTCTTT.

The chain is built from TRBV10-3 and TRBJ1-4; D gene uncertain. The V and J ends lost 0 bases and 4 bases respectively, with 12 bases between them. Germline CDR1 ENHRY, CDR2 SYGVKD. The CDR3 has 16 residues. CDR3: CAISESRYEDNEKLFF. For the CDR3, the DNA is TGTGCCATCAGTGAGTCGAGGTATGAGGATAATGAAAAACTGTTTTTT.

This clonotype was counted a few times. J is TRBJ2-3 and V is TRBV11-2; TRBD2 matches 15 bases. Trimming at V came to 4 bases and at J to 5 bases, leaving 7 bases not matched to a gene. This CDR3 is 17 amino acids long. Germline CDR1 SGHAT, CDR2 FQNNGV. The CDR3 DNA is TGTGCCAGCAGCTCACGGACTAGCGGGGGGGCCAAAGATACGCAGTATTTT. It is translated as CASSSRTSGGAKDTQYF.

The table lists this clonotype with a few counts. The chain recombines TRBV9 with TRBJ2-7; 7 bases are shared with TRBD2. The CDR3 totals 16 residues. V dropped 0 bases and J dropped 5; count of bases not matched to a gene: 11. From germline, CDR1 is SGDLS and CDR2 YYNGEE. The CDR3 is CASSVAAGTTWDEQYF. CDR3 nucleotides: TGTGCCAGCAGCGTAGCAGCCGGGACTACGTGGGACGAGCAGTACTTC.

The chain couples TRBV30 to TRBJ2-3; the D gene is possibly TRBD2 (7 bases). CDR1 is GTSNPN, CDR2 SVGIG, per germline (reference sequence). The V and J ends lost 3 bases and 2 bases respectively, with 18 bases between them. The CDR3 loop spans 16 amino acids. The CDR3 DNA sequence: TGTGCCTGGAGCGCGGGGGCCAGCGGGCCCACAGATACGCAGTATTTT. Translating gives CAWSAGASGPTDTQYF.

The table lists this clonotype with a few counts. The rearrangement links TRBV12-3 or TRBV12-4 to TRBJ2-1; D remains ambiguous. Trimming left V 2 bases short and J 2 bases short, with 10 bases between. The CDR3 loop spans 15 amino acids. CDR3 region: CASSLRVIAYNEQFF. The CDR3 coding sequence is TGTGCCAGCAGTTTACGGGTGATCGCCTACAATGAGCAGTTCTTC.

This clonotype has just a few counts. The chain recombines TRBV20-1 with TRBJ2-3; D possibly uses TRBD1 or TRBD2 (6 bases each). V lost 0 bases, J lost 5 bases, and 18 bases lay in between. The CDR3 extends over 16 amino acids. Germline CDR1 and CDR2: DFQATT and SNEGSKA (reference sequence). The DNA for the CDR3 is TGCAGTGCTAGAGAAGGAAGGGGGAGGACCAGAGATACGCAGTATTTT. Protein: CSAREGRGRTRDTQYF.

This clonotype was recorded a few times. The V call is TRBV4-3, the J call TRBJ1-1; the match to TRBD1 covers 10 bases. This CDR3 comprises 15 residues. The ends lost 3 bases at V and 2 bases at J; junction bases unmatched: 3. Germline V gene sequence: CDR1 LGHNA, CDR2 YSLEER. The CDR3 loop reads CASSQLTGGNTEAFF. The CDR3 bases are TGCGCCAGCAGCCAGCTGACAGGGGGCAACACTGAAGCTTTCTTT.

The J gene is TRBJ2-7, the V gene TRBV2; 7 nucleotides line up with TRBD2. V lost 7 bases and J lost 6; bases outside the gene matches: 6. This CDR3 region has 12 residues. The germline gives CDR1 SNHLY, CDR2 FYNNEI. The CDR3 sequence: CASNEGGVEQYF. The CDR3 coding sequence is TGTGCCAGCAACGAGGGAGGGGTCGAGCAGTACTTC.

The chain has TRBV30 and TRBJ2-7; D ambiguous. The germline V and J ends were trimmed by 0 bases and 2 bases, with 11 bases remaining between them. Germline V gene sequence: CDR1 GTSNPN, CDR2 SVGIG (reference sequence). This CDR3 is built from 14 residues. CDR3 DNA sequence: TGTGCCTGGAGTGTAGAAGCCAGAACCTACGAGCAGTACTTC. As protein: CAWSVEARTYEQYF.

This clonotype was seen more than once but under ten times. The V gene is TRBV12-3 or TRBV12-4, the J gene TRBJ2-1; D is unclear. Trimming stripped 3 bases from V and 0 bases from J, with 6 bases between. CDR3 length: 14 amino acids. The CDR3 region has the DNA TGTGCCAGCAGTTTTACGGGCTCCTACAATGAGCAGTTCTTC. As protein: CASSFTGSYNEQFF.

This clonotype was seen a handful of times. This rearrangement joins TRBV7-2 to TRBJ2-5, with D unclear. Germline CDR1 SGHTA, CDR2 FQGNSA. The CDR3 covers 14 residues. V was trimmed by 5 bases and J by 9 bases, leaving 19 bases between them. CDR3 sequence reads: CASSPLLASQPQYF. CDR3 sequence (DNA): TGTGCCAGCAGCCCACTACTGGCGTCGCAGCCCCAGTACTTC.

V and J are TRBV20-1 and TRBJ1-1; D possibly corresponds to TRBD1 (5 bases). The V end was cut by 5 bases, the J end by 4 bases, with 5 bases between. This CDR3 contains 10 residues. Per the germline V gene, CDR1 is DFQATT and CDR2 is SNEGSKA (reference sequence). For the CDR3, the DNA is TGCAGTGCTGGGGGCACTGAAGCTTTCTTT. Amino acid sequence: CSAGGTEAFF.

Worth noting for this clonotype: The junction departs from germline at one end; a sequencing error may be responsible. The CDR3 is CAISPRRRDEQFF. CDR3 in DNA: TGTGCCATCAGCCCGAGGCGGCGGGATGAGCAGTTCTTC. The V gene is TRBV5-7, the J gene TRBJ2-1, with D tentatively TRBD2 (5 bases). TRBV5-7 is assigned to the ORF class and has an uncertain function. The CDR3 runs to 13 residues.

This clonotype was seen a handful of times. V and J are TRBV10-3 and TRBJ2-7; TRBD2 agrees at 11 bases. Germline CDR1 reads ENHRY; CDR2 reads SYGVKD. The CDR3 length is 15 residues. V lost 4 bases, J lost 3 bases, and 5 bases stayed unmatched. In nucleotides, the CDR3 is TGTGCCATCAGTGGATGGCTAGCGGGAGGCTACGAGCAGTACTTC. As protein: CAISGWLAGGYEQYF.

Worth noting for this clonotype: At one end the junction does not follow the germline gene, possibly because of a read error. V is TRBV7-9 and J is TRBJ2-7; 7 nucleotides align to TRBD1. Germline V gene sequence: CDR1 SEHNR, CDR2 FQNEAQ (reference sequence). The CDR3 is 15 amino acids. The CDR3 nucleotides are TGTGCCAGCAGCCAATCGACAGGGCCTACCTACGAGCAGCACTTC. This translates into CASSQSTGPTYEQHF.

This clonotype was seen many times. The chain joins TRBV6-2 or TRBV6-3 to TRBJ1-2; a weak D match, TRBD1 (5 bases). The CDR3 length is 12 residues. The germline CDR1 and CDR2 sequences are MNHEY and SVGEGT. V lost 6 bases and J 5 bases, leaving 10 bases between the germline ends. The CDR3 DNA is TGTGCCAGCAGCCGCAGGGATTATGGCTACACCTTC. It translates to CASSRRDYGYTF.

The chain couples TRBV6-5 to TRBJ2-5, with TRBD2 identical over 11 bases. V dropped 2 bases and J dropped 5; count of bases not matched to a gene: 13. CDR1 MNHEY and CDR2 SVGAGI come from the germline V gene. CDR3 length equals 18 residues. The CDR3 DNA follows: TGTGCCAGCAGTTACCCGCTAGGTAGCGGGGGGGCCAGTGAGACCCAGTACTTC. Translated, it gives CASSYPLGSGGASETQYF.

This chain's CDR3 is CARGGPSGTGDYEQYF. The CDR3 DNA follows: TGTGCCAGAGGAGGGCCCTCCGGGACAGGGGACTACGAGCAGTACTTC. V is TRBV19 and J is TRBJ2-7; 10 bases align to TRBD1. Trimming cost V 9 bases and J 3 bases; bases outside gene matches: 14. Germline CDR1 is LNHDA and CDR2 is SQIVND (reference sequence). The CDR3 has 16 residues.

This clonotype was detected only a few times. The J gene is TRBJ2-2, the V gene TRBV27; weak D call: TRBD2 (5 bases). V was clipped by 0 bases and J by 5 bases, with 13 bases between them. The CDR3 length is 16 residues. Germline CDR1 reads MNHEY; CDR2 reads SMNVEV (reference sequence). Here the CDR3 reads CASSLSRAKGTGELFF. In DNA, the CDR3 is TGTGCCAGCAGTTTATCGCGGGCGAAAGGGACCGGGGAGCTGTTTTTT.

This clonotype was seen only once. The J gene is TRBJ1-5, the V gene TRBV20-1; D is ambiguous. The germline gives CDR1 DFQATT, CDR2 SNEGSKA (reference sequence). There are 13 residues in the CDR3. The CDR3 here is CNASLGLDQPQHF. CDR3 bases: TGCAATGCCTCATTAGGTCTGGATCAGCCCCAGCATTTT.

The CDR3 nucleotides are TGCGCCAGCAGCTTACCAGGTTCCTTTGAAGCTTTCTTT. The encoded protein is CASSLPGSFEAFF. The V call is TRBV5-1, the J call TRBJ1-1; no firm D call. Germline V gene lookup returns CDR1 SGHRS and CDR2 YFSETQ. CDR3 length equals 13 residues. V lost 2 bases to trimming and J lost 7 bases, with 12 bases between them.

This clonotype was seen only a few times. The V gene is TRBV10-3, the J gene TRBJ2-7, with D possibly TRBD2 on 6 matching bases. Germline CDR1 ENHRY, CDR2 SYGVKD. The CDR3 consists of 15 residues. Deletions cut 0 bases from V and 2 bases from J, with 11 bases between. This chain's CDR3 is CAISESISGTYEQYF. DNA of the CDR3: TGTGCCATCAGTGAGTCAATTAGCGGAACCTACGAGCAGTACTTC.